One T cell receptor (beta chain) is described in this entry. This CDR3 has 15 amino acids. The germline V gene encodes CDR1 SGHAT and CDR2 FQNNGV. Trimming took 2 bases from V and 6 from J, leaving 17 bases between them. This entry belongs to a study of T cell responses to AZD1222 COVID-19 vaccine. Sequencing was performed with immunoSEQ multiplex PCR; in TCRdb, only in-frame clones are kept and a portion is missing. This table holds about 90,000 clones, approximately 90% found once. Sequences were derived from peripheral blood, sampled on day 0 of MenACWY control vaccination. The sequence was obtained from an adult in good health. The chain couples TRBV11-2 to TRBJ2-7; D tentatively fits TRBD1 or TRBD2 (5 bases each). The chain's CDR3 is CASSLSLLGTVEQYF. CDR3 sequence (DNA): TGTGCCAGCAGCTTATCTTTATTAGGGACCGTCGAGCAGTACTTC.